This TCR beta chain was captured in a study of T cell responses to AZD1222 COVID-19 vaccine. TCRdb's table, derived via immunoSEQ multiplex PCR, lists solely in-frame clones and lacks some. The table lists approximately 97,000 clones, around 87% of them singletons. With 4 bases clipped from V and 5 bases from J, the junction kept 11 bases outside the gene matches. This CDR3 comprises 17 residues. Per germline, CDR1 SEHNR and CDR2 FQNEAQ (reference sequence). Of note for this clone: The antigen remains unidentified.

General study results and limits: All repertoire sampling was performed exclusively after the peak T cell response. The donor cohort was predominantly white British with a female majority, and clonal diversity may have been underestimated. The reported proportion of spike-specific TCRs targeting unmutated variant regions was nearly half. Breadth and depth of Spike-specific TCRs rose after two AZD1222 doses.

The source is an adult in good health. The chain employs TRBV7-9 and TRBJ2-2; 9 bases align to TRBD2. Sequenced material: peripheral blood, taken on day 0 of AZD1222 vaccination. CDR3 coding DNA: TGTGCCAGCAGCTCGATTAGAACGGGACTAGCTACCGGGGAGCTGTTTTTT. Protein: CASSSIRTGLATGELFF. The full variable domain, with the rest looked up from reference TRBV7-9 and TRBJ2-2, is DTGVSQNPRHKITKRGQNVTFRCDPISEHNRLYWYRQTLGQGPEFLTYFQNEAQLEKSRLLSDRFSAERPKGSFSTLEIQRTEQGDSAMYLCASSSIRTGLATGELFFGEGSRLTVL.